The subject of this entry is one TCR beta chain. The entry originates in a study of blood T cell repertoires in COVID-19. The V end was cut by 1 base, the J end by 5 bases, with 15 bases between. CDR1 and CDR2 (germline): SGHAT, FQNNGV. The CDR3 runs to 16 residues. Cohorts were determined from participant-reported clinical history. TCRdb keeps only in-frame clones here, not all; method: immunoSEQ multiplex PCR. The table records around 250,000 clones, 84% of them present only once. Sequences were obtained from PBMCs or T cells enriched from blood (not recorded which). The V and J genes are TRBV11-2 and TRBJ2-1, with TRBD1 as a possible D gene (6 bases). This sequence was found in a man younger than 40 with acute COVID-19. The CDR3 spells CASSLARGPPNNEQFF. CDR3 in DNA: TGTGCCAGCAGCTTAGCCAGGGGACCACCAAACAATGAGCAGTTCTTC. Combining the CDR3 with reference TRBV11-2 and TRBJ2-1 gives the whole variable domain EAGVAQSPRYKIIEKRQSVAFWCNPISGHATLYWYQQILGQGPKLLIQFQNNGVVDDSQLPKDRFSAERLKGVDSTLKIQPAKLEDSAVYLCASSLARGPPNNEQFFGPGTRLTVL.